Presented here are 22 T cell receptor beta chains from one specimen sequenced in a study of CD8 T cells in Susac syndrome. Roughly 0.45 to 1 ug RNA was reverse transcribed with random hexamers. TCRdb reprocessed the immunoSEQ multiplex PCR reads with MiXCR, giving one entry per CDR3 protein. The sample includes about 71,000 distinct CDR3 sequences, around 93% seen only once; the top ten take roughly 0.15%. Sequencing was done on a sample of CD4+ T cells from PBMCs. The receptors shown here come from a human donor with Susac syndrome.

This chain links TRBV27 with TRBJ2-7; TRBD1 aligns across 7 bases. Germline lookup yields CDR1 MNHEY and CDR2 SMNVEV (reference sequence). The CDR3 contains 12 residues. V shed 6 bases and J 4 bases; nucleotides not matched to a gene: 3. CDR3 in DNA: TGTGCCAGCAGGATACAGGGGTACGAGCAGTACTTC. Its translation is CASRIQGYEQYF.

The chain employs TRBV4-3 and TRBJ1-4; D not certain. V lost 4 bases and J 8 bases, leaving 8 bases between the germline ends. The CDR3 extends over 12 amino acids. Germline CDR1 reads LGHNA; CDR2 reads YSLEER. In nucleotides, the CDR3 is TGCGCCAGCAGCCTCCCCGGCGAAAAACTGTTTTTT. It yields the protein CASSLPGEKLFF.

CDR3 residues: CASSVDTGVREQYF. CDR3 in DNA: TGTGCCAGCAGCGTGGATACAGGGGTTCGGGAGCAGTACTTC. The V call is TRBV9, the J call TRBJ2-7; 7 bases align to TRBD1. Germline assignment: CDR1 SGDLS and CDR2 YYNGEE. J lost 7 bases, V lost 2 bases, and 9 bases had no gene match. CDR3 length: 14 amino acids.

The chain has TRBV6-5 and TRBJ1-1, with no clear D. Trimming removed 8 bases from V and 4 bases from J, with 14 bases in between. The CDR3 is 13 amino acids. CDR1 is MNHEY, CDR2 SVGAGI, per germline. DNA of the CDR3: TGTGCCAGCTCCTTGGGAGTCGGCACTGAAGCTTTCTTT. Its protein is CASSLGVGTEAFF.

This chain joins TRBV7-9 and TRBJ2-5; a possible D gene is TRBD2 (5 bases). The CDR3 has 13 residues. The germline V gene has CDR1 SEHNR and CDR2 FQNEAQ (reference sequence). The V end was cut by 0 bases, the J end by 5 bases, with 7 bases between. The CDR3 nucleotides read TGTGCCAGCAGCTTAGCAGGCGGGGAGACCCAGTACTTC. Its translation: CASSLAGGETQYF.

The rearrangement links TRBV14 to TRBJ1-1; 7 bases match TRBD1. Trimming at V came to 4 bases and at J to 3 bases, leaving 5 bases not matched to a gene. Per germline, CDR1 SGHDN and CDR2 FVKESK. This CDR3 is 14 amino acids long. The CDR3 bases are TGTGCCAGCAGCCGGGACAGTCTAGACACTGAAGCTTTCTTT. Translating gives CASSRDSLDTEAFF. The whole variable domain, remainder taken from reference TRBV14 and TRBJ1-1, is EAGVTQFPSHSVIEKGQTVTLRCDPISGHDNLYWYRRVMGKEIKFLLHFVKESKQDESGMPNNRFLAERTGGTYSTLKVQPAELEDSGVYFCASSRDSLDTEAFFGQGTRLTVV.

V usage is TRBV28 and J usage is TRBJ2-3, with a tentative D call TRBD2 (7 bases). V dropped 5 bases and J dropped 2 bases, with 14 bases sitting between them. The CDR3 runs to 15 residues. CDR1 and CDR2 (germline): MDHEN, SYDVKM. CDR3 DNA: TGTGCCAGCAGTGGGTCGGGGGGCTTCACAGATACGCAGTATTTT. Its protein product is CASSGSGGFTDTQYF.

The V and J genes are TRBV9 and TRBJ1-5; 8 bases are shared with TRBD1. Germline values: CDR1 SGDLS, CDR2 YYNGEE. V lost 1 base to trimming and J lost 5 bases; unmatched junction nucleotides: 11. The CDR3 runs to 17 residues. CDR3 in amino acids: CASSVYPQDRVDQPQHF. The CDR3 DNA is TGTGCCAGCAGCGTATACCCCCAGGACAGGGTTGATCAGCCCCAGCATTTT. Filled out from reference TRBV9 and TRBJ1-5, the complete variable domain reads DSGVTQTPKHLITATGQRVTLRCSPRSGDLSVYWYQQSLDQGLQFLIQYYNGEERAKGNILERFSAQQFPDLHSELNLSSLELGDSALYFCASSVYPQDRVDQPQHFGDGTRLSIL.

CDR3 nucleotide sequence: TGTGCCAGCAGCTTTTTAGCGGGGGTTGCAGATACGCAGTATTTT. It translates to CASSFLAGVADTQYF. The V gene is TRBV7-2, the J gene TRBJ2-3, with 9 bases aligning to TRBD2. CDR1 SGHTA and CDR2 FQGNSA come from the germline V gene. The CDR3 contains 15 residues. J lost 4 bases, V lost 3 bases, and 5 bases had no gene match.

This clonotype was seen just once. The chain combines TRBV3-1 with TRBJ1-5; tentative D call: TRBD1 (6 bases). V was pared by 1 base and J by 2 bases, with 18 bases between. CDR3 length equals 18 residues. Germline loops: CDR1 LGHDT, CDR2 YNNKEL (reference sequence). CDR3: CASSQVPGGAGGNQPQHF. The CDR3 DNA sequence: TGTGCCAGCAGCCAAGTTCCCGGGGGAGCAGGGGGCAATCAGCCCCAGCATTTT.

The V call is TRBV20-1, the J call TRBJ2-5, with 8 positions matching TRBD1. The junction had 11 bases not matched to a gene; V was cut back by 6 bases and J by 5 bases. From germline, CDR1 is DFQATT and CDR2 SNEGSKA (reference sequence). The CDR3 runs 14 residues. Here the CDR3 reads CSASVRGRGETQYF. The CDR3 nucleotides are TGCAGTGCATCCGTCAGGGGGCGCGGTGAGACCCAGTACTTC.

This sequence joins TRBV7-9 and TRBJ1-2; 12 nucleotides match TRBD1. Unmatched junction bases numbered 4, after V lost 2 bases and J lost 3 bases. The germline gives CDR1 SEHNR, CDR2 FQNEAQ (reference sequence). This CDR3 comprises 16 residues. CDR3 sequence reads: CASSLRDRGPYYGYTF. In nucleotides, the CDR3 is TGTGCCAGCAGCTTAAGGGACAGGGGGCCTTACTATGGCTACACCTTC.

This clonotype was seen more than once but under ten times. V is TRBV7-9 and J is TRBJ1-5; D uncertain. V lost 3 bases, J lost 2 bases, and 8 bases lay in between. The germline CDR1 and CDR2 sequences are SEHNR and FQNEAQ (reference sequence). The CDR3 length is 14 residues. The CDR3 is CASSFGQGNQPQHF. The CDR3, as DNA: TGTGCCAGCAGCTTTGGGCAGGGCAATCAGCCCCAGCATTTT.

The chain employs TRBV27 and TRBJ1-2; D remains unclear. The ends were cut back, 2 bases at V and 6 bases at J, with 10 bases in the middle. Germline V CDR1 and CDR2: MNHEY, SMNVEV (reference sequence). The CDR3 spans 13 residues. Here the CDR3 DNA reads TGTGCCAGCAGTTTAAGGGAGGCCGATGGCTACACCTTC. Encoded protein: CASSLREADGYTF.

This clonotype was counted a few times. This chain links TRBV4-2 with TRBJ2-1; 10 bases are a match to TRBD1. CDR3 length: 17 amino acids. Germline lookup yields CDR1 LGHNA and CDR2 YNFKEQ. V gave up 2 bases and J gave up 8 bases; unmatched junction bases: 12. CDR3 sequence (DNA): TGTGCCAGCAGCCAAACCACCTCGGGACAGGGGATCTATGAGCAGTTCTTC. It translates to CASSQTTSGQGIYEQFF.

The chain is built from TRBV28 and TRBJ2-5; a weak D match, TRBD2 (7 bases). The CDR3 contains 14 residues. Germline values: CDR1 MDHEN, CDR2 SYDVKM. The ends were cut back, 6 bases at V and 7 bases at J, with 18 bases in the middle. Written as DNA, the CDR3 is TGTGCCAGCAGACCTCGGGGGGCGCTTGGGACCCAGTACTTC. It encodes CASRPRGALGTQYF. The full variable domain, completed using reference TRBV28 and TRBJ2-5, is DVKVTQSSRYLVKRTGEKVFLECVQDMDHENMFWYRQDPGLGLRLIYFSYDVKMKEKGDIPEGYSVSREKKERFSLILESASTNQTSMYLCASRPRGALGTQYFGPGTRLLVL.

This rearrangement joins TRBV2 to TRBJ2-5; D is possibly TRBD1 (6 bases). V dropped 7 bases and J dropped 5 bases, with 14 bases sitting between them. Germline V gene sequence: CDR1 SNHLY, CDR2 FYNNEI. This CDR3 has 13 residues. CDR3 region: CASTEGELETQYF. The CDR3, as DNA: TGTGCCAGCACCGAGGGGGAGTTGGAGACCCAGTACTTC.

The rearrangement links TRBV29-1 to TRBJ1-1; D is undetermined. The germline V gene has CDR1 SQVTM and CDR2 ANQGSEA. The CDR3 consists of 12 residues. Trimming removed 7 bases at V and 3 bases at J, with 12 bases between. The CDR3 sequence: CSAARKDTEAFF. The CDR3 DNA sequence: TGCAGCGCTGCAAGAAAGGACACTGAAGCTTTCTTT.

Concerning this clonotype: The junction departs from the called germline gene at one end, perhaps through a read error. This rearrangement joins TRBV28 to TRBJ1-4; D perhaps matches TRBD1 (6 bases). Germline V gene sequence: CDR1 MDHEN, CDR2 SYDVKM. CDR3 length: 20 amino acids. CDR3: CASSLGEYRAWSAENEKLFF. The CDR3 DNA is TGTGCCAGTAGTTTGGGGGAATACAGGGCGTGGTCCGCAGAGAATGAAAAACTGTTTTTT.

The chain is built from TRBV20-1 and TRBJ1-5, with D uncertain. V was trimmed by 3 bases and J by 0 bases, leaving 18 bases between them. This CDR3 contains 17 residues. Germline V gene sequence: CDR1 DFQATT, CDR2 SNEGSKA (reference sequence). The CDR3 spells CSASFKGFGYSNQPQHF. For the CDR3, the DNA is TGCAGTGCTAGTTTCAAGGGTTTCGGGTATAGCAATCAGCCCCAGCATTTT.

The rearrangement uses TRBV6-5 and TRBJ2-1; the match to TRBD2 covers 9 bases. V lost 6 bases, J lost 7 bases, and 7 bases stayed unmatched. In germline, CDR1 is MNHEY, CDR2 SVGAGI. This CDR3 is built from 14 residues. CDR3 nucleotides: TGTGCCAGCAGCGGAGGACTAGCGTGGAATGAGCAGTTCTTC. Protein: CASSGGLAWNEQFF.

A few counts support this clonotype. V gene TRBV7-2 combines with J gene TRBJ2-4; 11 bases map to TRBD1. The CDR3 is 16 residues long. Germline V gene data show CDR1 as SGHTA and CDR2 as FQGNSA. J gave up 3 bases and V 5 bases, and 6 bases lay outside the gene matches. CDR3 coding DNA: TGTGCCAGCAGCCCGGACAGGGGGCGGAACAAAAACATTCAGTACTTC. As protein: CASSPDRGRNKNIQYF.